This TCR beta chain was observed in a study of CD4 and CD8 cells across lung adenocarcinoma regions. The CDR3 is 15 amino acids. Germline V CDR1 and CDR2: SGHDN, FVKESK. This clonotype was counted a few times. The patients had localized lung adenocarcinoma, a non-small cell subtype. TCRdb re-called the PCR reads with MiXCR, one entry per CDR3 protein. The table includes 13,000 or so distinct CDR3 sequences, approximately 40% detected once. The chain is built from TRBV14 and TRBJ2-1; D possibly corresponds to TRBD1 (6 bases). The DNA end is more similar to TRBJ2-7, so the J call may be wrong. The clonotype originates from a male donor with lung adenocarcinoma. The CD4 and CD8 labels of this study may be unreliable. Material: CD4+ T cells from the center of a lung tumor. CDR3 protein: CASSLTRQAYNEQYF. Written as DNA, the CDR3 is TGTGCCAGCAGCCTAACTAGACAGGCCTACAATGAGCAGTACTTC.